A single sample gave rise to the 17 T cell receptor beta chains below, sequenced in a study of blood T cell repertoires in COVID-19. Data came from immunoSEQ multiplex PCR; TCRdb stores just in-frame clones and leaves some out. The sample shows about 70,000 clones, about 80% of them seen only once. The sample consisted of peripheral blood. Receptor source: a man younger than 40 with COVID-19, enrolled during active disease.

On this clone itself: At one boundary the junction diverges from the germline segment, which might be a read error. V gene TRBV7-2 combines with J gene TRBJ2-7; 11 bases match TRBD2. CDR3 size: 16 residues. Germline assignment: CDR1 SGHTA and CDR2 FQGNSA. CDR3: CASSLGGMELAGGINF. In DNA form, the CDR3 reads TGTGCCAGCAGCTTAGGGGGAATGGAGTTAGCGGGAGGGATTAACTTC.

Here the CDR3 DNA reads TGTGCCAGCAGGGACAGTGGCCTTTATGGCTACACCTTC. It yields the protein CASRDSGLYGYTF. This sequence joins TRBV28 and TRBJ1-2; the D gene is possibly TRBD1 (6 bases). V lost 6 bases and J 5 bases, leaving 13 bases between the germline ends. The germline CDR1 and CDR2 sequences are MDHEN and SYDVKM. The CDR3 is made up of 13 amino acids.

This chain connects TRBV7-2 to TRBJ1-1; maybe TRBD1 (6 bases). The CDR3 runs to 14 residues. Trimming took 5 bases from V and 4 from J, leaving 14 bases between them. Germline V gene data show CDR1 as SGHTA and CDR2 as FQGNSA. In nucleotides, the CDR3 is TGTGCCAGCAGCGATACTCTCAGGGGCACTGAAGCTTTCTTT. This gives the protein CASSDTLRGTEAFF.

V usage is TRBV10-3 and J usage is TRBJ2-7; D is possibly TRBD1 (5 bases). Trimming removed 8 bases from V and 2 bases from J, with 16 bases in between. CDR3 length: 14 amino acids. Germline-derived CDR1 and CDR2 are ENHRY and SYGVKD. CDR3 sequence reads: CAIGVETDPYEQYF. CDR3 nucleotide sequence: TGTGCCATCGGTGTCGAGACAGACCCCTACGAGCAGTACTTC.

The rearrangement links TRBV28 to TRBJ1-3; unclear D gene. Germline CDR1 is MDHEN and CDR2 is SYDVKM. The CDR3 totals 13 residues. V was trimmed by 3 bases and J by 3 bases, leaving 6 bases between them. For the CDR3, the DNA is TGTGCCAGCAGTTTCGGGTATGGAAACACCATATATTTT. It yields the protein CASSFGYGNTIYF.

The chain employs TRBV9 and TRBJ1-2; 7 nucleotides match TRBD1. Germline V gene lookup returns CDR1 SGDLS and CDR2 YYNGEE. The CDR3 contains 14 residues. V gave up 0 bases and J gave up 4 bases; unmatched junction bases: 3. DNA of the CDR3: TGTGCCAGCAGCGTAGCGGGGACAGCCTATGGCTACACCTTC. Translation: CASSVAGTAYGYTF.

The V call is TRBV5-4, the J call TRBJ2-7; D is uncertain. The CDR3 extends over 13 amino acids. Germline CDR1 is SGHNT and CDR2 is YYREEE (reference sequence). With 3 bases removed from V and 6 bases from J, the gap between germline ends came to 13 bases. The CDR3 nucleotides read TGTGCCAGCAGCTCGGCCGGCCCGGGCGAGCAGTACTTC. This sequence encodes CASSSAGPGEQYF.

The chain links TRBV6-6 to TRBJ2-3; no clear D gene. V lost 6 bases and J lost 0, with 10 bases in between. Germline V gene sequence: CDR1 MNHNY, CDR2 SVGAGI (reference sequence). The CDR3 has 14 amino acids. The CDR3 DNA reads TGTGCCAGCAGCCCTGTGCTAAGCACAGATACGCAGTATTTT. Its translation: CASSPVLSTDTQYF.

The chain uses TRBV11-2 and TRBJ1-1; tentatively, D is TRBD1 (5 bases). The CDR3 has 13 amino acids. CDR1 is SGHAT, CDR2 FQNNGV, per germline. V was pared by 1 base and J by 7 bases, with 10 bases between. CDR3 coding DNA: TGTGCCAGCAGCTTAGTGGAGGGGTTTGAAGCTTTCTTT. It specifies CASSLVEGFEAFF.

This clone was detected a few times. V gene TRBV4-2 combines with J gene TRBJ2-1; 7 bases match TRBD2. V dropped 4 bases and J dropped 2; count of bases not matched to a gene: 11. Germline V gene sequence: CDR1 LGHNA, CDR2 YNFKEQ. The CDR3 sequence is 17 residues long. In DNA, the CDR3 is TGTGCCAGCAGCCTGGATAGGCGGGGGACTACCTACAATGAGCAGTTCTTC. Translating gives CASSLDRRGTTYNEQFF.

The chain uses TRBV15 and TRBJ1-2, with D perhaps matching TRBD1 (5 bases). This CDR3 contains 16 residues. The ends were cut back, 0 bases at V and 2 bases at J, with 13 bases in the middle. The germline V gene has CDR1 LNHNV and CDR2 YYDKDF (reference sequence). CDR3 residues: CATSRDQGLENYGYTF. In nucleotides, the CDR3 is TGTGCCACCAGCAGAGACCAGGGACTAGAGAACTATGGCTACACCTTC.

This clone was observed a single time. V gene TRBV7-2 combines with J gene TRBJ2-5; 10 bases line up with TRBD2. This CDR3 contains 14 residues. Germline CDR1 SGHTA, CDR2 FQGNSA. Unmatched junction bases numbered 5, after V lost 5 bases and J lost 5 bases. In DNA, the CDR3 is TGTGCCAGCAGCCCTAGCGGGAGCGGGGAGACCCAGTACTTC. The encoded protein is CASSPSGSGETQYF.

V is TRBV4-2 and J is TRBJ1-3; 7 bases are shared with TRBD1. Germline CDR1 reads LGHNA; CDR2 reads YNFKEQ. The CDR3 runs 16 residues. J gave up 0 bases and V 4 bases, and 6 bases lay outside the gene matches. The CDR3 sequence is CASSPWTGDSGNTIYF. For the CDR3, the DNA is TGTGCCAGCAGCCCCTGGACAGGCGACTCTGGAAACACCATATATTTT.

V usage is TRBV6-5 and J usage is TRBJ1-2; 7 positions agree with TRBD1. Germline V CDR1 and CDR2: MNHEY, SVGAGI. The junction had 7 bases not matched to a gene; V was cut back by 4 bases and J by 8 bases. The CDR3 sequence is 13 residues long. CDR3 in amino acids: CASSLDRTGGYTF. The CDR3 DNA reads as TGTGCCAGCAGTTTGGACAGGACGGGGGGCTACACCTTC.

The CDR3 sequence is CASSARTSEEFF. In DNA form, the CDR3 reads TGTGCCAGCAGCGCTCGGACTAGCGAGGAGTTCTTC. The chain combines TRBV2 with TRBJ2-1; 9 bases line up with TRBD2. Unmatched junction bases numbered 8, after V lost 6 bases and J lost 14 bases. The CDR3 is 12 amino acids. The germline V gene encodes CDR1 SNHLY and CDR2 FYNNEI.

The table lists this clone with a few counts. In DNA form, the CDR3 reads TGTGCCAGCAGTCGTCTGGGAGGGCCCGACGAGCAGTACTTC. Translating it yields CASSRLGGPDEQYF. The rearrangement links TRBV6-2 or TRBV6-3 to TRBJ2-7, with TRBD2 identical over 7 bases. This CDR3 comprises 14 residues. Germline CDR1 is MNHEY and CDR2 is SVGEGT. J was trimmed by 5 bases and V by 5 bases; bases with no gene match: 9.

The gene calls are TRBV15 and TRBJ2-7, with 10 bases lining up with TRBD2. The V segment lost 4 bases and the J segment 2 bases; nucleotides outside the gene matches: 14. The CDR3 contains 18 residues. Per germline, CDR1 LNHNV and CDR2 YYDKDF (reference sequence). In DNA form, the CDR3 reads TGTGCCACCAGCAAATCGGGGACACCGGGACTAGCGACCTACGAGCAGTACTTC. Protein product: CATSKSGTPGLATYEQYF.